Described below is a single TCR beta chain sequence and its context. Its antigen is currently unknown. The TRB libraries of cDNA were built by UMI-labeled 5' RACE. After re-calling the 5' RACE reads, TCRdb lists one entry per CDR3 protein, DNA absent. Recorded for this sample: 100,000 to 150,000 distinct CDR3 sequences. This sample is part of a study of CXCR3-negative and CXCR3-positive naive CD8 T cells. Regarding the study as a whole: Memory CD8+ T cell repertoires were far less diverse than both naive subsets.

CDR3 length: 15 amino acids. Germline loops: CDR1 ENHRY, CDR2 SYGVKD. The TCR was taken from a human donor in good health. Some clones in this sample may be carry-over from other donors' samples. Specimen: naive CXCR3- CD8+ T cells from blood. The subset denotes: CD45RO-CCR7+CD27+CD95- naive CD8+ T cells lacking CXCR3 (TNR3-). The chain links TRBV10-3 to TRBJ1-1; there is no DNA to check the TCRdb D call of TRBD1. CDR3 sequence: CAITQGTGIENEAFF.